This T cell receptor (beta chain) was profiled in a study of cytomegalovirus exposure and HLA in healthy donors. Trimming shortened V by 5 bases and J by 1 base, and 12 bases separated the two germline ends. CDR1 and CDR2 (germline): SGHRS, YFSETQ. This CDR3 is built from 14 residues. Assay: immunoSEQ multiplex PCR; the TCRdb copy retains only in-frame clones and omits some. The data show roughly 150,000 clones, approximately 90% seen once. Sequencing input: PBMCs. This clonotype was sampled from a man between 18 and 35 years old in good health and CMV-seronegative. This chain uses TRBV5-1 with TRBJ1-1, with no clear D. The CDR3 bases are TGCGCCAGCAGTCGAATGGCAGGGAACACTGAAGCTTTCTTT. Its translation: CASSRMAGNTEAFF.